This T cell receptor beta chain comes out of a study of blood T cell repertoires in COVID-19. Assay: immunoSEQ multiplex PCR; the TCRdb copy retains only in-frame clones and omits some. The data hold about 400,000 clones, with roughly 91% observed a single time. CDR3 length: 13 residues. V lost 1 base and J 3 bases, leaving 6 bases between the germline ends. Germline-derived CDR1 and CDR2 are LGHDT and YNNKEL (reference sequence). The sample comprised PBMCs or T cells enriched from blood (not recorded which). This TCR came from a woman younger than 45 who had recovered from COVID-19. This chain links TRBV3-1 (or the pseudogene TRBV3-2) with TRBJ1-2, with D hard to call. The CDR3 is CASSQGTDYGYTF. The CDR3 nucleotides are TGTGCCAGCAGCCAAGGTACAGACTATGGCTACACCTTC.